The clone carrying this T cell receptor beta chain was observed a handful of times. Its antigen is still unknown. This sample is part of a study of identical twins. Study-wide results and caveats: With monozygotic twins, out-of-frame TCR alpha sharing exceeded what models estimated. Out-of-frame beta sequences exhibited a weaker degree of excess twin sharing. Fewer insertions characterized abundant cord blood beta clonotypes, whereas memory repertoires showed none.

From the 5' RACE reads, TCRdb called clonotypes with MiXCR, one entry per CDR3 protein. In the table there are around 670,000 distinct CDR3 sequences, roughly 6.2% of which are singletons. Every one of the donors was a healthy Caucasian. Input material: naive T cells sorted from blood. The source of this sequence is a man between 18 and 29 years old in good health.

CDR3 region: CAIAQEGSAYEQYF. The CDR3 bases are TGTGCCATCGCCCAGGAGGGAAGCGCCTACGAGCAGTACTTC. V and J are TRBV10-3 and TRBJ2-7, with D maybe TRBD2 (6 bases). Trimming took off 8 bases at V and 2 bases at J, with 16 bases between the two ends. CDR3 length: 14 amino acids. Germline lookup yields CDR1 ENHRY and CDR2 SYGVKD.